These 18 T cell receptor beta chains came from one sample sequenced in a study of T cell repertoires in cytomegalovirus infection. Via MiXCR, TCRdb re-called the reads, giving one row per CDR3 protein. The sample contains more than 85,000 distinct CDR3 sequences, about a quarter of which appear only once. The specimen was CD8+ T cells from PBMCs. The source is a human donor in good health (CMV status not recorded). Some clones in this sample may be carry-over from other donors' samples.

This clonotype came up a few times. The rearrangement uses TRBV20-1 and TRBJ2-2; 7 bases map to TRBD2. CDR3 length equals 16 residues. CDR1 DFQATT and CDR2 SNEGSKA come from the germline V gene (reference sequence). J gave up 6 bases and V 0 bases, and 10 bases lay outside the gene matches. The CDR3 DNA follows: TGCAGTGCTAGAGATACCCAGCGGGATGTAGCCGGGGAGCTGTTTTTT. It encodes CSARDTQRDVAGELFF.

This sequence joins TRBV11-2 and TRBJ2-2, with 10 bases identical to TRBD2. Germline CDR1 and CDR2: SGHAT and FQNNGV. The CDR3 has 17 amino acids. The junction had 14 bases not matched to a gene; V was cut back by 7 bases and J by 6 bases. Here the CDR3 DNA reads TGTGCCAGCATCCCCCGGGTAGCGGGGGGCGCTGCCGGGGAGCTGTTTTTT. This sequence encodes CASIPRVAGGAAGELFF.

The genes are TRBV6-2 or TRBV6-3 and TRBJ1-5, with 8 bases fitting TRBD1. The CDR3 is made up of 14 amino acids. V lost 4 bases to trimming and J lost 5 bases; unmatched junction nucleotides: 4. Germline V gene data show CDR1 as MNHEY and CDR2 as SVGEGT. CDR3 nucleotide sequence: TGTGCCAGCAGTTTTGGACAGGGCCATCAGCCCCAGCATTTT. This codes for CASSFGQGHQPQHF.

The chain links TRBV7-9 to TRBJ2-7; 7 bases are a match to TRBD1. The trim removed 5 bases at V and 2 bases at J, leaving 6 bases unmatched. The CDR3 consists of 14 residues. Germline loops: CDR1 SEHNR, CDR2 FQNEAQ (reference sequence). The CDR3 bases are TGTGCCAGCAGCCCCTGGGACAGAGCCTACGAGCAGTACTTC. Amino acid sequence: CASSPWDRAYEQYF.

The sample holds a few counts of this clonotype. The chain joins TRBV6-2 or TRBV6-3 to TRBJ1-5; 9 positions match TRBD1. The CDR3 consists of 16 residues. V lost 0 bases and J lost 1; bases outside the gene matches: 1. CDR1 and CDR2 from the germline V gene are MNHEY and SVGEGT. The chain's CDR3 is CASSYSGQGSNQPQHF. The CDR3 coding sequence is TGTGCCAGCAGTTACTCTGGACAGGGGAGCAATCAGCCCCAGCATTTT.

The rearrangement joins TRBV4-1 to TRBJ1-1, with 7 nucleotides matching TRBD1. The CDR3 contains 14 residues. After removal of 4 bases from V and 1 base from J, the junction contained 3 bases not matched to a gene. Germline V gives CDR1 MGHRA, CDR2 YSYEKL. The CDR3 here is CASSLNRGNTEAFF. CDR3 in DNA: TGCGCCAGCAGCCTAAACAGGGGGAACACTGAAGCTTTCTTT.

This chain links TRBV28 with TRBJ1-4; a weak D match, TRBD1 (5 bases). The CDR3 spans 14 residues. Trimming shortened V by 8 bases and J by 8 bases, and 18 bases separated the two germline ends. Germline V gene sequence: CDR1 MDHEN, CDR2 SYDVKM. CDR3 coding DNA: TGTGCCAGCCACGCAGGGCCAACTAGGGAAAAACTGTTTTTT. This translates into CASHAGPTREKLFF.

The chain combines TRBV19 with TRBJ2-1; a weak D match, TRBD2 (6 bases). Germline CDR1 is LNHDA and CDR2 is SQIVND (reference sequence). There are 15 residues in the CDR3. V gave up 7 bases and J gave up 8 bases, with 21 bases separating them. The CDR3 protein is CASTGVSLMVYEQFF. For the CDR3, the DNA is TGTGCCAGTACGGGGGTTAGTCTGATGGTCTATGAGCAGTTCTTC.

The J gene is TRBJ1-1, the V gene TRBV7-9, with 10 bases that match TRBD1. V lost 2 bases to trimming and J lost 4 bases; unmatched junction nucleotides: 4. There are 15 residues in the CDR3. Per the germline V gene, CDR1 is SEHNR and CDR2 is FQNEAQ (reference sequence). CDR3 in amino acids: CASSLSRTGGTEAFF. Written as DNA, the CDR3 is TGTGCCAGCAGCTTATCGAGGACAGGGGGCACTGAAGCTTTCTTT.

The rearrangement links TRBV28 to TRBJ1-1; D uncertain. V dropped 7 bases and J dropped 4 bases, with 10 bases sitting between them. The CDR3 spans 12 residues. Germline V CDR1 and CDR2: MDHEN, SYDVKM. CDR3 in amino acids: CASIRSGTEAFF. Written as DNA, the CDR3 is TGTGCCAGCATCCGGTCGGGCACTGAAGCTTTCTTT.

This clonotype appeared a few times. The chain carries TRBV15 and TRBJ2-5, with 9 nucleotides matching TRBD1. V dropped 3 bases and J dropped 2; count of bases not matched to a gene: 10. The V gene's germline CDR1 is LNHNV and CDR2 YYDKDF (reference sequence). The length of the CDR3 is 17 residues. The CDR3 region is CATSSRLGTGNQETQYF. Here the CDR3 DNA reads TGTGCCACCAGCAGCAGATTAGGGACAGGGAATCAAGAGACCCAGTACTTC.

The chain couples TRBV2 to TRBJ1-2; D gene unclear. With 6 bases removed from V and 6 bases from J, the gap between germline ends came to 26 bases. CDR1 is SNHLY and CDR2 is FYNNEI in the germline V gene. This CDR3 region has 17 residues. The CDR3 coding sequence is TGTGCCAGCAGACCCCCCACGGACGGGATGGGGAGCGATGGCTACACCTTC. This translates into CASRPPTDGMGSDGYTF.

This clonotype was recorded a few times. The V call is TRBV6-1, the J call TRBJ1-1, with a tentative D call TRBD1 (6 bases). V was clipped by 4 bases and J by 1 base, with 31 bases between them. The CDR3 runs to 21 residues. From germline, CDR1 is MNHNS and CDR2 SASEGT. CDR3 residues: CASSAYSDPRYRVVANTEAFF. Written as DNA, the CDR3 is TGTGCCAGCAGTGCATACAGTGATCCCCGTTACAGGGTGGTGGCGAACACTGAAGCTTTCTTT.

This clonotype came up a few times. The chain employs TRBV15 and TRBJ1-4; D is unresolved. Trimming shortened V by 5 bases and J by 3 bases, and 10 bases separated the two germline ends. The V gene's germline CDR1 is LNHNV and CDR2 YYDKDF (reference sequence). CDR3 length: 14 residues. DNA for the CDR3: TGTGCCACCAGCGCCCGGCGGGCTAATGAAAAACTGTTTTTT. Encoded protein: CATSARRANEKLFF.

This sequence joins TRBV7-9 and TRBJ2-1; tentatively, D is TRBD1 (6 bases). In germline, CDR1 is SEHNR, CDR2 FQNEAQ (reference sequence). The CDR3 is 14 residues long. Trimming took 3 bases from V and 7 from J, leaving 13 bases between them. The CDR3 spells CASSFPAGENEQFF. The CDR3 nucleotides are TGTGCCAGCAGCTTCCCCGCAGGGGAAAATGAGCAGTTCTTC.

This sequence joins TRBV12-3 or TRBV12-4 and TRBJ1-5; D might be TRBD1 (5 bases). The ends were cut back, 2 bases at V and 5 bases at J, with 16 bases in the middle. CDR3 length equals 16 residues. The CDR3 DNA sequence: TGTGCCAGCAGTTTAACCGGATCGAGGGGCTATCAGCCCCAGCATTTT. It is translated as CASSLTGSRGYQPQHF.

This clonotype was seen many times. This rearrangement joins TRBV28 to TRBJ2-7; 10 bases are a match to TRBD1. The CDR3 contains 15 residues. CDR1 and CDR2 from the germline V gene are MDHEN and SYDVKM. Trimming removed 7 bases from V and 4 bases from J; junction bases left unmatched: 10. The CDR3: CASKRDRGPSYEQYF. The CDR3 bases are TGTGCCAGCAAACGGGACAGGGGACCTTCTTACGAGCAGTACTTC.

This clonotype was counted a few times. This sequence joins TRBV27 and TRBJ2-4; D is unclear. The CDR3 totals 14 residues. CDR1 is MNHEY, CDR2 SMNVEV, per germline (reference sequence). V lost 2 bases and J lost 5, with 10 bases in between. The CDR3 region is CASSLLGSQNIQYF. Written as DNA, the CDR3 is TGTGCCAGCAGTTTACTGGGAAGCCAAAACATTCAGTACTTC.